Listed below are T cell receptor beta chains from one sample, sequenced in a study of T-cell memory formation after mild COVID-19. MiXCR was run by TCRdb on the 5' RACE reads, yielding one entry per CDR3 protein. The sample consists of around 200,000 distinct CDR3 sequences, roughly a tenth of them appearing once. The sequenced sample was PBMCs or a T cell subset sorted from them (not recorded which). The origin of the receptors is a young man who had mild COVID-19 (a few samples of this study predate the infection). Cell type and time point are not known. Each CDR3 is given with its conserved first and last residue. A D gene is named only where the DNA matches it firmly. Size values are once, few and many counts, or a class for expanded clones, and some rows have none.

J gene	clone size	D gene	V gene	CDR3 DNA	CDR3 protein
TRBJ2-7	few	.	TRBV20-1	TGCAGTGCTAGAGATGAACGGGGAATCTCCTACGAGCAGTACTTC	CSARDERGISYEQYF
TRBJ2-5	few	.	TRBV21-1	TGTGCCAGCAGCAAAGCGCTAGGAAACAGGGGTTCCGAGGAGACCCAGTACTTC	CASSKALGNRGSEETQYF
TRBJ2-7	.	.	TRBV12-3/TRBV12-4	TGTGCCAGCAGTTCCGACAGGAACTCCTACGAGCAGTACTTC	CASSSDRNSYEQYF
TRBJ1-1	.	TRBD1	TRBV23-1	TGCGCCAGCAGAACCGGACAGGCGTTCATGAACACTGAAGCTTTCTTT	CASRTGQAFMNTEAFF
TRBJ1-4	.	.	TRBV7-9	TGTGCCAGCAGTCCGGACACGTATAATGAAAAACTGTTTTTT	CASSPDTYNEKLFF
TRBJ2-1	.	.	TRBV4-3	TGCGCCAGCAGCCGAGGACGGGGATACAATGAGCAGTTCTTC	CASSRGRGYNEQFF
TRBJ1-3	.	.	TRBV18	TGTGCCAGCTCGGACGGGAGCTCTGGAAACACCATATATTTT	CASSDGSSGNTIYF
TRBJ1-5	few	.	TRBV7-2	TGTGCCAGCAGCTTAGGAGCAGGCAATAGCAATCAGCCCCAGCATTTT	CASSLGAGNSNQPQHF
TRBJ1-5	few	.	TRBV20-1	TGCAGTGCTATGCAGGGAAATAGCAATCAGCCCCAGCATTTT	CSAMQGNSNQPQHF
TRBJ1-5	.	TRBD1	TRBV12-3/TRBV12-4	TGTGCCAGCAGACTATCCGGGACAGGGGCCAATCAGCCCCAGCATTTT	CASRLSGTGANQPQHF
TRBJ2-5	many	TRBD1	TRBV5-1	TGCGCCAGCAGGACAGGGTATATCCAAGAGACCCAGTACTTC	CASRTGYIQETQYF
TRBJ2-1	.	TRBD1	TRBV7-3	TGTGCCAGCAGCTTACGGCCAGGGGGTTACAATGAGCAGTTCTTC	CASSLRPGGYNEQFF
TRBJ2-3	few	TRBD2	TRBV7-2	TGTGCCAGCAGCTGGGGACTAGCGGGGGGGCCAGATACGCAGTATTTT	CASSWGLAGGPDTQYF
TRBJ1-4	.	.	TRBV12-3/TRBV12-4	TGTGCCAGCAGTTTACACACTAATGAAAAACTGTTTTTT	CASSLHTNEKLFF
TRBJ2-5	few	.	TRBV25-1	TGTGCCAGCCGACGAGTCGGGCAGACCCAGTACTTC	CASRRVGQTQYF
TRBJ2-5	many	TRBD1	TRBV20-1	TGCAGTGCATGGTCCCGCTTCTTATCGACAGGGGTCGAGGTGCCCCAGTACTTC	CSAWSRFLSTGVEVPQYF
TRBJ2-1	few	.	TRBV5-1	TGCGCCAGCAGCTTCGGGGACAACTACAATGAGCAGTTCTTC	CASSFGDNYNEQFF
TRBJ1-1	.	.	TRBV7-3	TGTGCCAGCAGCTTAACGGGGCCAGTCATGACTGAAGCTTTCTTT	CASSLTGPVMTEAFF
TRBJ2-3	many	TRBD2	TRBV5-1	TGCGCCAGCAGCCCGGGAGGGGTAGATACGCAGTATTTT	CASSPGGVDTQYF
TRBJ2-1	few	TRBD2	TRBV9	TGTGCCAGCAGCGTAGCTAGCGGGGGGTCCCGTGGGCAGTTCTTC	CASSVASGGSRGQFF
TRBJ2-7	few	TRBD1	TRBV4-1	TGCGCCAGCAGCCAAGATGCCCCTTCGACAGGGGCCACCTACGAGCAGTACTTC	CASSQDAPSTGATYEQYF
TRBJ2-3	.	.	TRBV5-1	TGCGCCAGCAGCTTGACACAGTATACAGATACGCAGTATTTT	CASSLTQYTDTQYF
TRBJ2-2	.	TRBD2	TRBV5-4	TGTGCCAGCAGCTTCGGCGGGGGGGCCGCCACCGGGGAGCTGTTTTTT	CASSFGGGAATGELFF
TRBJ2-7	many	.	TRBV10-3	TGTGCCATCAGTGAGTCATGGGAAGGGGCAGCTCGGCAGTACTTC	CAISESWEGAARQYF
TRBJ2-3	.	.	TRBV24-1	TGTGCCACCAGTGATTTGGAGGGGGGGACAGATACGCAGTATTTT	CATSDLEGGTDTQYF
TRBJ2-2	.	.	TRBV19	TGTGCCAGTCGGACCAGGGGGAACACCGGGGAGCTGTTTTTT	CASRTRGNTGELFF
TRBJ2-7	few	TRBD1	TRBV6-5	TGTGCCAGCAGTTACTCAGGACAGGGCTACGAGCAGTACTTC	CASSYSGQGYEQYF
TRBJ1-1	.	.	TRBV7-9	TGTGCCAGCAGCTTATGGGGACGATCGGCTGAAGCTTTCTTT	CASSLWGRSAEAFF
TRBJ1-4	many	.	TRBV5-1	TGCGCCAGCAGCTTGGACGTGGCCGGAGGGATGATCGAAAAACTGTTTTTT	CASSLDVAGGMIEKLFF
TRBJ2-3	many	.	TRBV7-9	TGTGCCAGCAGCTTTGTGACAGATACGCAGTATTTT	CASSFVTDTQYF
TRBJ2-2	many	TRBD2	TRBV19	TGTGCCAGTAGTAGGGGACTAGCGGGGGTGAGCGCTGTCGGGGAGCTGTTTTTT	CASSRGLAGVSAVGELFF
TRBJ1-1	few	TRBD1	TRBV4-3	TGCGCCAGCAGCCAACAGACAGGGAGGAACACTGAAGCTTTCTTT	CASSQQTGRNTEAFF
TRBJ2-6	.	.	TRBV6-1	TGTGCCAGCAGTGAACGTTCCCGCTCTGGGGCCAACGTCCTGACTTTC	CASSERSRSGANVLTF
TRBJ2-7	many	TRBD2	TRBV7-2	TGTGCCAGCAGCAGCGACGGGACTAGGGAGTACTTC	CASSSDGTREYF
TRBJ1-4	.	.	TRBV10-2	TGCGCCAGCAGCAGAGAGTCGGCTGAAAAACTGTTTTTT	CASSRESAEKLFF
TRBJ2-1	few	.	TRBV21-1	TGTGCCAGCAGCAACGGCCCCAGCGATGAGCAGTTCTTC	CASSNGPSDEQFF
TRBJ2-3	few	.	TRBV7-3	TGTGCCAGCAGCTTAGACTGGGAGGATACGCAGTATTTT	CASSLDWEDTQYF
TRBJ1-1	.	.	TRBV2	TGTGCCAGCAGTGATGATCGGAGCACTGAAGCTTTCTTT	CASSDDRSTEAFF
TRBJ1-1	.	TRBD1	TRBV28	TGTGCCACTTTACAGGGGCGTAGAGAAGCTTTCTTT	CATLQGRREAFF
TRBJ2-2	few	.	TRBV12-3/TRBV12-4	TGTGCCAGCAGTTTAGGAGGGGGGTGGAACACCGGGGAGCTGTTTTTT	CASSLGGGWNTGELFF
TRBJ2-7	.	.	TRBV4-2	TGTGCCAGCAGCCAAGCGAACGTCGTTGACGAGCAGTACTTC	CASSQANVVDEQYF
TRBJ1-1	few	.	TRBV7-2	TGTGCCAGCAGCACACAGGTGAACACTGAAGCTTTCTTT	CASSTQVNTEAFF
TRBJ2-3	.	.	TRBV27	TGTGCCAGGGCCCCCGCGAGCACAGATACGCAGTATTTT	CARAPASTDTQYF
TRBJ2-7	few	.	TRBV29-1	TGCAGCGTTGAAGATAGCGGGACAGGGTTCGAGCAGTACTTC	CSVEDSGTGFEQYF
TRBJ1-2	.	TRBD1	TRBV12-3/TRBV12-4	TGTGCCAGCAGACCGACAGGGGGCGGGTTTGGCTACACCTTC	CASRPTGGGFGYTF
TRBJ2-2	medium-sized	.	TRBV7-3	TGTGCCAGCAGGCCGTCCAGGGGGAACACCGGGGAGCTGTTTTTT	CASRPSRGNTGELFF
TRBJ1-6	.	.	TRBV29-1	TGCAGCGTTAGTCTACAGGACAATTCACCCCTCCACTTT	CSVSLQDNSPLHF
TRBJ2-7	.	.	TRBV6-5	TGTGCCAGCAGTTACAAGGACAGCACCTACGAGCAGTACTTC	CASSYKDSTYEQYF
TRBJ2-3	few	.	TRBV4-3	TGCGCCAGCAGCCCATTCTCTCCGGGTACGCAGTATTTT	CASSPFSPGTQYF
TRBJ1-2	.	TRBD1	TRBV18	TGTGCCAGCTCACCGTCCGGACAGGGGCTTCATGGCTACACCTTC	CASSPSGQGLHGYTF
TRBJ1-2	few	.	TRBV6-2/TRBV6-3	TGTGCCAGCACCGGAGACAGCTACTATGGCTACACCTTC	CASTGDSYYGYTF
TRBJ1-5	few	.	TRBV29-1	TGCAGCGCCGTGGAGGGCCGAGGTCAGCCCCAGCATTTT	CSAVEGRGQPQHF
TRBJ2-4	.	TRBD1	TRBV4-2	TGTGCCAGCAGCCAAGACGGACAGGGTGAAAACATTCAGTACTTC	CASSQDGQGENIQYF